Each of the 31 T cell receptor beta chains below was sequenced from the same sample in a study of CD8 T cells in ankylosing spondylitis. TCRdb recomputed calls from the 5' RACE reads with MiXCR, one row per CDR3 protein. The sample holds about 310,000 distinct CDR3 sequences, about 20% seen once. Sequenced input: blood, either unsorted or a sorted T cell fraction (not recorded which). Every receptor here comes from a female donor with ankylosing spondylitis or in good health (not recorded which).

This clonotype appeared a few times. J is TRBJ2-7 and V is TRBV5-1, with D possibly matching TRBD2 (6 bases). CDR3 length: 15 residues. V lost 7 bases, J lost 1 base, and 18 bases lay in between. Germline V lookup: CDR1 SGHRS, CDR2 YFSETQ. The CDR3 sequence: CASALGAGASYEQYF. The DNA for the CDR3 is TGCGCCAGCGCCCTGGGAGCGGGTGCTTCCTACGAGCAGTACTTC.

This clonotype was detected a few times. The chain uses TRBV29-1 and TRBJ2-7, with TRBD2 identical over 11 bases. The CDR3 runs to 16 residues. Unmatched junction bases numbered 8, after V lost 4 bases and J lost 0 bases. Germline V CDR1 and CDR2: SQVTM, ANQGSEA. CDR3 protein: CSVGQRLAGTSYEQYF. The CDR3 DNA reads as TGCAGCGTTGGACAGCGACTAGCGGGGACCTCCTACGAGCAGTACTTC.

This clonotype came up a few times. This chain links TRBV7-2 with TRBJ1-2; TRBD1 is a possible D gene (6 bases). Germline V lookup: CDR1 SGHTA, CDR2 FQGNSA. V was clipped by 1 base and J by 7 bases, with 16 bases between them. The CDR3 covers 15 residues. In DNA form, the CDR3 reads TGTGCCAGCAGCTTAGGGGGGGCGCTCAGCGGTGGCTACACCTTC. Translation gives CASSLGGALSGGYTF.

This clonotype was detected only a few times. This sequence joins TRBV6-2 or TRBV6-3 and TRBJ2-2, with D tentatively TRBD1 (5 bases). V lost 6 bases, J lost 4 bases, and 15 bases lay in between. Germline V CDR1 and CDR2: MNHEY, SVGEGT. The CDR3 spans 15 residues. CDR3 region: CASRSAGYGTGELFF. The CDR3 nucleotides are TGTGCCAGCAGGAGTGCAGGGTACGGCACCGGGGAGCTGTTTTTT.

This chain links TRBV7-8 with TRBJ1-4, with 7 positions matching TRBD1. Trimming removed 5 bases from V and 7 bases from J; junction bases left unmatched: 10. The CDR3 is 15 amino acids. CDR1 SGHVS and CDR2 FQNEAQ come from the germline V gene. CDR3 sequence: CASSVRTGRGEKLFF. The DNA for the CDR3 is TGTGCCAGCAGCGTACGGACAGGAAGAGGTGAAAAACTGTTTTTT. The variable domain in full, completed from reference TRBV7-8 and TRBJ1-4, reads GAGVSQSPRYKVAKRGQDVALRCDPISGHVSLFWYQQALGQGPEFLTYFQNEAQLDKSGLPSDRFFAERPEGSVSTLKIQRTQQEDSAVYLCASSVRTGRGEKLFFGSGTQLSVL.

This clonotype was found a few times. The chain joins TRBV20-1 to TRBJ2-3; D gene uncertain. V lost 3 bases and J lost 6, with 16 bases in between. Germline V gene lookup returns CDR1 DFQATT and CDR2 SNEGSKA (reference sequence). The CDR3 consists of 14 residues. CDR3 sequence reads: CSARGPFGGDTQYF. The CDR3 DNA reads TGCAGTGCTAGGGGTCCGTTCGGTGGGGATACGCAGTATTTT.

This clonotype occurred a few times. The genes are TRBV7-9 and TRBJ1-5; the D gene is possibly TRBD1 (6 bases). Trimming took off 3 bases at V and 4 bases at J, with 13 bases between the two ends. The CDR3 runs 15 residues. CDR1 is SEHNR, CDR2 FQNEAQ, per germline (reference sequence). In DNA form, the CDR3 reads TGTGCCAGCAGCTTGGGGGGGGGCGAGAATCAGCCCCAGCATTTT. It codes for CASSLGGGENQPQHF.

This clonotype was picked up a small number of times. V gene TRBV6-2 or TRBV6-3 combines with J gene TRBJ2-7; D may be TRBD1 or TRBD2 (5 bases each). CDR1 and CDR2 from the germline V gene are MNHEY and SVGEGT. The CDR3 loop spans 12 amino acids. V was cut by 2 bases and J by 7 bases, with 9 bases left in between. CDR3 nucleotides: TGTGCCAGCAGTTACGGGGGTGCGGAGCAGTACTTC. This gives the protein CASSYGGAEQYF.

V gene TRBV28 combines with J gene TRBJ2-7; 11 bases map to TRBD2. Trimming cost V 6 bases and J 10 bases; bases outside gene matches: 8. CDR3 length: 13 residues. Per the germline V gene, CDR1 is MDHEN and CDR2 is SYDVKM. For the CDR3, the DNA is TGTGCCAGCAGCTCGAGACTAGCGGGGTTTCAGTACTTC. This codes for CASSSRLAGFQYF.

The table lists this clonotype with many counts. The chain couples TRBV12-3 or TRBV12-4 to TRBJ1-5, with D unresolved. This CDR3 has 13 residues. The V gene lost 3 bases and the J gene lost 2 bases, with 5 bases spanning the gap. The CDR3 DNA sequence: TGTGCCAGCAGTTTGAAGGGCAATCAGCCCCAGCATTTT. Translation: CASSLKGNQPQHF.

The chain is built from TRBV2 and TRBJ2-2, with 7 bases matching TRBD2. In germline, CDR1 is SNHLY, CDR2 FYNNEI. The CDR3 is 15 residues long. The CDR3 protein is CAFQRDSRGTGELFF. CDR3 nucleotide sequence: TGTGCATTCCAGCGGGACTCCCGAGGAACCGGGGAGCTGTTTTTT.

This clonotype came up a few times. This sequence joins TRBV10-3 and TRBJ1-6; TRBD1 might be the D (6 bases). This CDR3 comprises 17 residues. The germline V and J ends were trimmed by 4 bases and 0 bases, with 13 bases remaining between them. Looked up from germline, CDR1 is ENHRY and CDR2 is SYGVKD. The CDR3 region is CAISAQGPSSYNSPLHF. The DNA for the CDR3 is TGTGCCATCAGTGCCCAGGGGCCCAGCTCCTATAATTCACCCCTCCACTTT.

A few counts support this clonotype. The genes are TRBV4-3 and TRBJ2-1, with 7 positions matching TRBD2. This CDR3 is built from 14 residues. V was clipped by 4 bases and J by 5 bases; unmatched bases: 5. Germline loops: CDR1 LGHNA, CDR2 YSLEER. The CDR3 nucleotides read TGCGCCAGCAGCCCCCGGACTAGAAACAATGAGCAGTTCTTC. Amino acid sequence: CASSPRTRNNEQFF.

The chain couples TRBV20-1 to TRBJ2-1, with D possibly being TRBD2 (5 bases). The CDR3 consists of 12 residues. The V gene's germline CDR1 is DFQATT and CDR2 SNEGSKA (reference sequence). V was pared by 5 bases and J by 7 bases, with 12 bases between. CDR3 protein: CSAGRKVNEQFF. As DNA, the CDR3 is TGCAGTGCTGGGAGAAAAGTGAATGAGCAGTTCTTC.

This rearrangement joins TRBV7-2 to TRBJ2-1, with D uncertain. CDR1 is SGHTA and CDR2 is FQGNSA in the germline V gene. This CDR3 spans 14 amino acids. Trimming took off 1 base at V and 6 bases at J, with 10 bases between the two ends. The CDR3 loop is CASSLGFGVNEQFF. For the CDR3, the DNA is TGTGCCAGCAGCTTAGGTTTTGGGGTCAATGAGCAGTTCTTC.

This clonotype was detected a few times. The gene calls are TRBV20-1 and TRBJ2-1; 9 nucleotides match TRBD1. Germline values: CDR1 DFQATT, CDR2 SNEGSKA (reference sequence). This CDR3 is built from 14 residues. The CDR3 DNA is TGCGGGGGGGGGCTACCGGGACAGGGACATGAGCAGTTCTTC. This encodes CGGGLPGQGHEQFF.

This clonotype was counted between two and nine times. The rearrangement uses TRBV5-1 and TRBJ2-1; D perhaps matches TRBD1 (6 bases). This CDR3 has 14 amino acids. Trimming shortened V by 4 bases and J by 3 bases, and 11 bases separated the two germline ends. The germline V gene has CDR1 SGHRS and CDR2 YFSETQ. CDR3 sequence reads: CASSPRTDYNEQFF. The CDR3, as DNA: TGCGCCAGCAGCCCCAGGACAGACTACAATGAGCAGTTCTTC.

The gene calls are TRBV6-2 or TRBV6-3 and TRBJ2-1; D unresolved. V shed 8 bases and J shed 0 bases, with 11 bases lying between them. This CDR3 is 14 amino acids long. CDR1 and CDR2 from the germline V gene are MNHEY and SVGEGT. CDR3 sequence (DNA): TGTGCCAGCTCTCCGTTTAGCTCCTACAATGAGCAGTTCTTC. Its protein product is CASSPFSSYNEQFF.

This rearrangement joins TRBV20-1 to TRBJ2-5, with 11 nucleotides matching TRBD2. Germline CDR1 reads DFQATT; CDR2 reads SNEGSKA (reference sequence). J lost 2 bases, V lost 3 bases, and 8 bases had no gene match. The CDR3 is 16 amino acids. The CDR3 loop reads CSASIARTSGQETQYF. The CDR3 nucleotides read TGCAGTGCTAGTATAGCCAGGACTAGCGGGCAAGAGACCCAGTACTTC.

The genes are TRBV4-3 and TRBJ2-3; maybe TRBD2 (5 bases). Germline V gene sequence: CDR1 LGHNA, CDR2 YSLEER. Trimming stripped 4 bases from V and 2 bases from J, with 13 bases between. CDR3 length equals 15 residues. The CDR3 loop reads CASSPLLGVTDTQYF. In DNA, the CDR3 is TGCGCCAGCAGCCCCTTATTGGGAGTCACAGATACGCAGTATTTT.

This clonotype showed up just a few times. The J gene is TRBJ2-1, the V gene TRBV7-2; D call uncertain. V was shortened by 6 bases and J by 5 bases, with 11 bases between the two germline ends. CDR1 is SGHTA, CDR2 FQGNSA, per germline. The CDR3 contains 13 residues. The CDR3 sequence is CASSQTLNNEQFF. For the CDR3, the DNA is TGTGCCAGCAGTCAGACTCTGAACAATGAGCAGTTCTTC.

The CDR3 bases are TGTGCCAGCAGTGCGCAGTCAATTGAGCAGTTCTTC. Translating gives CASSAQSIEQFF. This chain connects TRBV28 to TRBJ2-1; the D is unclear. The V end lost 5 bases, the J end lost 9 bases, and 11 bases lay between the germline ends. The germline CDR1 and CDR2 sequences are MDHEN and SYDVKM. CDR3 size: 12 residues.

V is TRBV30 and J is TRBJ1-2; no clear D gene. Germline V gene lookup returns CDR1 GTSNPN and CDR2 SVGIG (reference sequence). V was shortened by 2 bases and J by 6 bases, with 10 bases between the two germline ends. The CDR3 covers 12 residues. The chain's CDR3 is CAWSIGEHGYTF. The CDR3 DNA sequence: TGTGCCTGGAGTATCGGGGAACATGGCTACACCTTC.

This sequence joins TRBV7-8 and TRBJ1-2; 8 bases fit TRBD1. V trimming: 5 bases; J trimming: 6 bases; junction bases outside the gene matches: 14. Germline V gene lookup returns CDR1 SGHVS and CDR2 FQNEAQ. CDR3 length: 16 residues. CDR3 sequence: CASSASIQGARHGYTF. The CDR3 DNA is TGTGCCAGCAGCGCGAGCATTCAGGGGGCGCGCCATGGCTACACCTTC. The full variable domain, in which reference TRBV7-8 and TRBJ1-2 provide the parts outside the CDR3, is GAGVSQSPRYKVAKRGQDVALRCDPISGHVSLFWYQQALGQGPEFLTYFQNEAQLDKSGLPSDRFFAERPEGSVSTLKIQRTQQEDSAVYLCASSASIQGARHGYTFGSGTRLTVV.

This chain joins TRBV20-1 and TRBJ2-1, with TRBD2 matching 9 bases. V was clipped by 5 bases and J by 1 base; unmatched bases: 15. The CDR3 length is 18 residues. CDR1 is DFQATT and CDR2 is SNEGSKA in the germline V gene (reference sequence). The CDR3 coding sequence is TGCAGTGCTCCGCCACTACTTAGACTAGCGGATTCCTACAATGAGCAGTTCTTC. The encoded protein is CSAPPLLRLADSYNEQFF.

V and J are TRBV29-1 and TRBJ1-3; no reliable D call. Germline V gene lookup returns CDR1 SQVTM and CDR2 ANQGSEA. V dropped 0 bases and J dropped 4 bases, with 16 bases sitting between them. CDR3 length equals 16 residues. The CDR3 DNA reads as TGCAGCGTTGAAGATCTTCGATGGGCAAACGGAAACACCATATATTTT. The encoded protein is CSVEDLRWANGNTIYF.

The V call is TRBV7-2, the J call TRBJ2-1, with 15 bases matching TRBD2. CDR1 is SGHTA, CDR2 FQGNSA, per germline. The CDR3 loop spans 16 amino acids. Trimming took 5 bases from V and 7 from J; bases not matched to a gene: 6. CDR3 amino acids: CASSTRGTSGRNEQFF. In DNA form, the CDR3 reads TGTGCCAGCAGCACGCGGGGGACTAGCGGGAGGAATGAGCAGTTCTTC.

This clonotype was seen more than once but under ten times. V is TRBV5-1 and J is TRBJ2-2, with 8 positions matching TRBD1. CDR3 length equals 18 residues. Per the germline V gene, CDR1 is SGHRS and CDR2 is YFSETQ. J lost 4 bases, V lost 6 bases, and 17 bases had no gene match. The CDR3 sequence: CASTSFGQGAGATGELFF. The DNA for the CDR3 is TGCGCCAGCACCTCTTTTGGACAGGGAGCCGGAGCCACCGGGGAGCTGTTTTTT.

This clonotype appeared a few times. This chain uses TRBV6-2 or TRBV6-3 with TRBJ2-6; D gene unclear. Trimming removed 2 bases from V and 2 bases from J, with 10 bases in between. The CDR3 spans 16 residues. Germline V gene sequence: CDR1 MNHEY, CDR2 SVGEGT. In DNA form, the CDR3 reads TGTGCCAGCAGTTACCCGTCAGTAACTGGGGCCAACGTCCTGACTTTC. Translating it yields CASSYPSVTGANVLTF.

This rearrangement joins TRBV5-1 to TRBJ1-3; tentatively, D is TRBD1 (6 bases). The CDR3 sequence is 15 residues long. Trimming took off 4 bases at V and 0 bases at J, with 11 bases between the two ends. CDR1 is SGHRS, CDR2 YFSETQ, per germline. CDR3 in DNA: TGCGCCAGCAGCCAGGGGACGGCCTCTGGAAACACCATATATTTT. Its translation: CASSQGTASGNTIYF.

The rearrangement uses TRBV20-1 and TRBJ2-3; 10 bases are shared with TRBD2. V was clipped by 7 bases and J by 0 bases; unmatched bases: 4. Germline values: CDR1 DFQATT, CDR2 SNEGSKA (reference sequence). The CDR3 is made up of 14 amino acids. The CDR3: CSGGLAVSTDTQYF. The DNA for the CDR3 is TGCAGTGGCGGACTAGCGGTTAGCACAGATACGCAGTATTTT.